The TCR beta chain described here comes from a study of Ad26.COV2.S vaccination and SARS-CoV-2 variants. TCRdb keeps only in-frame clones here, not all; method: immunoSEQ multiplex PCR. The profile shows some 420,000 clones, around nine tenths of them singletons. Treatment reported: roughly 19 received Ad26.COV2.S at low or high dose, single or two shots; 5 received placebo; per-sample allocation not given. Samples came from day 63 after the first vaccine or placebo injection. Donation came from an adult in Boston who was aged 18-55 years. The ends were cut back, 3 bases at V and 7 bases at J, with 12 bases in the middle. The CDR3 length is 13 residues. Germline V gene data show CDR1 as MNHEY and CDR2 as SMNVEV (reference sequence).

V gene TRBV27 combines with J gene TRBJ1-1; a possible D gene is TRBD1 (6 bases). This material consisted of peripheral blood, taken in a trial of Ad26.COV2.S vaccine versus placebo. The receptor was isolated from a person between 18 and 65 years old who received the Ad26.COV2.S COVID-19 vaccine or a placebo. In DNA, the CDR3 is TGTGCCAGCAGTTTCGGGCAGGGGAATGAAGCTTTCTTT. Its translation: CASSFGQGNEAFF.